This T cell receptor (beta chain) was sequenced during a study of response to subunit inactivated influenza vaccine. TCRdb independently ran MiXCR on the RT-PCR reads; one entry per CDR3 protein. This table has some 850,000 distinct CDR3 sequences, roughly 18% appearing once. The CDR3 covers 16 residues. V was trimmed by 3 bases and J by 5 bases, leaving 17 bases between them. Germline V CDR1 and CDR2: KGHSH, LQKENI. The specimen comprised PBMCs from blood, sampled 4 to 6 days after vaccination. The source is a man aged 50 to 60 who received an inactivated influenza vaccine. V gene TRBV18 combines with J gene TRBJ2-1; D gene ambiguous. The CDR3 DNA reads as TGTGCCAGCTCACCTCTGAGAGGAAATATTAACAATGAGCAGTTCTTC. Amino acid sequence: CASSPLRGNINNEQFF.